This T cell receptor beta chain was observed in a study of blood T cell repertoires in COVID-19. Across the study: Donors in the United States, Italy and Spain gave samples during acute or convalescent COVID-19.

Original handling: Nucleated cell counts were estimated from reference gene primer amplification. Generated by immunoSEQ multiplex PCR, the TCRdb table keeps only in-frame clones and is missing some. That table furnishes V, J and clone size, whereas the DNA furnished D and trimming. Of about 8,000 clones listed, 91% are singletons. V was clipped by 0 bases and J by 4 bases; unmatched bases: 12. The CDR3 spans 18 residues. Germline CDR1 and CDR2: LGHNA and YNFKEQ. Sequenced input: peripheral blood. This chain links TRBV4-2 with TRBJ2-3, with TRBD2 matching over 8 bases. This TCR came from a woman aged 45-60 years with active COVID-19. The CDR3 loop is CASSQDPVSREAPDTQYF. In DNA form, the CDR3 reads TGTGCCAGCAGCCAAGATCCGGTTTCGCGGGAGGCCCCAGATACGCAGTATTTT.